The clone carrying this TCR beta chain is judged medium-sized (0.01 to 0.1%). Exclusion applied to patients with autoimmune disease history or systemic immunosuppression. This sample was taken from a study of OX40 agonist ivuxolimab in advanced cancers. Study-wide background: Those treated in dose escalation had hepatocellular carcinoma, melanoma, renal cell cancer or head and neck cancer.

The repertoire was sequenced with immunoSEQ multiplex PCR; TCRdb's copy has only in-frame clones and lacks some. The sample lists about 19,000 clones, about 89% occurring once. CDR3 size: 13 residues. Germline V gene lookup returns CDR1 SGHNT and CDR2 YYREEE (reference sequence). The V gene end was trimmed by 7 bases and the J gene end by 3 bases; junction bases not matched to a gene: 5. The sequencing used CD4+ or CD8+ T cells sorted from blood, collected in a trial of the OX40 agonist ivuxolimab. This sequence was found in an adult with an advanced solid tumor such as melanoma, head and neck, liver or kidney cancer. The chain carries TRBV5-4 and TRBJ1-1; 8 bases map to TRBD1. CDR3 bases: TGTGCCAGCCTTAACAGGGGGTACACTGAAGCTTTCTTT. As protein: CASLNRGYTEAFF. The full variable domain, its missing parts supplied by reference TRBV5-4 and TRBJ1-1, is ETGVTQSPTHLIKTRGQQVTLRCSSQSGHNTVSWYQQALGQGPQFIFQYYREEENGRGNFPPRFSGLQFPNYSSELNVNALELDDSALYLCASLNRGYTEAFFGQGTRLTVV.